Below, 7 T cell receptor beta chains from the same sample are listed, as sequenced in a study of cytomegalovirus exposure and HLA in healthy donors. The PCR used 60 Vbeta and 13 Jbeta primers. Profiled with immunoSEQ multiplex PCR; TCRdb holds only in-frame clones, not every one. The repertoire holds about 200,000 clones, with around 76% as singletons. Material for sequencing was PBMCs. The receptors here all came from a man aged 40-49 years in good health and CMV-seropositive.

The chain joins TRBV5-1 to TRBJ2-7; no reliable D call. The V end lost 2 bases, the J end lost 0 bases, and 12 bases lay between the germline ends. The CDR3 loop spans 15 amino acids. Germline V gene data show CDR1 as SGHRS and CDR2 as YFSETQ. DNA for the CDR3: TGCGCCAGCAGCTTTTCGCGGAAGAGCTCCTACGAGCAGTACGTC. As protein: CASSFSRKSSYEQYV.

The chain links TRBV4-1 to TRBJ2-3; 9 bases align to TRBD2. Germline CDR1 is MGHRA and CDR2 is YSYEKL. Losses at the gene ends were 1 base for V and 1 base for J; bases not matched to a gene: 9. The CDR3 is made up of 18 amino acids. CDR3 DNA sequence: TGCGCCAGCAGCCAAGTCGCGGCGGGAGGGTTTGGCACAGATACGCAGTATTTT. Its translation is CASSQVAAGGFGTDTQYF.

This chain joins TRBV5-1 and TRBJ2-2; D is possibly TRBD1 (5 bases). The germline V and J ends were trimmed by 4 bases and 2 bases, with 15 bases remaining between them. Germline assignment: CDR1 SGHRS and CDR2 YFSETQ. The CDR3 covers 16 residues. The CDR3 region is CASSLDNQGNTGELFF. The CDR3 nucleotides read TGCGCCAGCAGCCTGGATAACCAGGGCAACACCGGGGAGCTGTTTTTT.

The CDR3 region has the DNA TGTGCCAGCAGTTTATCTCTCGGGAGTCAGCCCCAGCATTTT. Its protein product is CASSLSLGSQPQHF. This chain joins TRBV28 and TRBJ1-5; D not certain. V was shortened by 1 base and J by 6 bases, with 10 bases between the two germline ends. The germline V gene has CDR1 MDHEN and CDR2 SYDVKM. The CDR3 is made up of 14 amino acids.

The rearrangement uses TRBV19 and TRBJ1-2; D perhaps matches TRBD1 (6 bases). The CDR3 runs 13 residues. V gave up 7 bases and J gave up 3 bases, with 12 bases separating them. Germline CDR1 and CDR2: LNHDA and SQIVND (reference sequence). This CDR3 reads CASTRGTDYGYTF. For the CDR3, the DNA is TGTGCCAGTACGAGGGGGACCGACTATGGCTACACCTTC.

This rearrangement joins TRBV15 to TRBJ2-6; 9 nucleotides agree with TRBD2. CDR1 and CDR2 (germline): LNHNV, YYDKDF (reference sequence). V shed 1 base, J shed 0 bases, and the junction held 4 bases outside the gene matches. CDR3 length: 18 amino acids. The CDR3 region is CATSRATSGNSGANVLTF. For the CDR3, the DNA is TGTGCCACCAGCAGAGCGACTAGCGGTAACTCTGGGGCCAACGTCCTGACTTTC. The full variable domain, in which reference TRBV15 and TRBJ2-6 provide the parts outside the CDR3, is DAMVIQNPRYQVTQFGKPVTLSCSQTLNHNVMYWYQQKSSQAPKLLFHYYDKDFNNEADTPDNFQSRRPNTSFCFLDIRSPGLGDTAMYLCATSRATSGNSGANVLTFGAGSRLTVL.

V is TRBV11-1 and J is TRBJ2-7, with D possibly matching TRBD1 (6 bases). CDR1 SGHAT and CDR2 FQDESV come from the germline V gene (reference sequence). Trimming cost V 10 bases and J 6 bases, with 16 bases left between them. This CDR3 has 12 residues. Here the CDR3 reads CANTGTGFEQYF. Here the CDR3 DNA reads TGTGCCAACACAGGTACAGGGTTCGAGCAGTACTTC.